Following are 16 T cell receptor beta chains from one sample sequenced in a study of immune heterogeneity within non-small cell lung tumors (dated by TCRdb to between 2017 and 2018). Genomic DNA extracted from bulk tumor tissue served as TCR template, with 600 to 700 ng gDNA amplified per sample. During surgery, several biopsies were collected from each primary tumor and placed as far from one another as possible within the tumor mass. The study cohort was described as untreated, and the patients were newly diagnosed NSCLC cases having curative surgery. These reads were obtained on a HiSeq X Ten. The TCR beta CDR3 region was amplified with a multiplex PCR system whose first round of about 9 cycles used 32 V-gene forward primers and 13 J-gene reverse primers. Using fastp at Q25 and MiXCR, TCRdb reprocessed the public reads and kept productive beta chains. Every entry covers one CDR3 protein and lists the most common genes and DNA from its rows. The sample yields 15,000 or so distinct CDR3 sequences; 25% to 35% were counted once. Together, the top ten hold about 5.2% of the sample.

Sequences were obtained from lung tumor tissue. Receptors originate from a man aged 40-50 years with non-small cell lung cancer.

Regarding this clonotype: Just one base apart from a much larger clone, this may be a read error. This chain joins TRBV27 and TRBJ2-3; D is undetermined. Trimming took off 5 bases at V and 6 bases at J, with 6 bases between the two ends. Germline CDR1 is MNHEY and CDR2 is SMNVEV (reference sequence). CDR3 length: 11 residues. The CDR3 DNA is TGTGCCAGCAGTCTGGATGATACGCAGTATTTT. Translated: CASSLDDTQYF.

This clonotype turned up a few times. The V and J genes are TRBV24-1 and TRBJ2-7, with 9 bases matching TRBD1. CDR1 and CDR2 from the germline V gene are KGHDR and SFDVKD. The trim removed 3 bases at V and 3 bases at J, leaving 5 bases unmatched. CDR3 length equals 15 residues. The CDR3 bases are TGTGCCACCAGTGATCCGGGACAGGGTTTCTACGAGCAGTACTTC. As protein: CATSDPGQGFYEQYF.

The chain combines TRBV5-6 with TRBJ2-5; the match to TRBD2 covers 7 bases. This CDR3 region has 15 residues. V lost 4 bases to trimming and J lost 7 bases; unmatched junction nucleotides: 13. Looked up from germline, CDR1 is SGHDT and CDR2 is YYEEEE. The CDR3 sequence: CASSPTVRGGGTQYF. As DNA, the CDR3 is TGTGCCAGCAGCCCTACCGTTCGGGGCGGGGGGACCCAGTACTTC.

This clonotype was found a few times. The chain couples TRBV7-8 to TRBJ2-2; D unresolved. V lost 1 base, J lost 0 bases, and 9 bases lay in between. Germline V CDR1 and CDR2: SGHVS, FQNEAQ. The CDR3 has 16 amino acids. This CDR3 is CASSLESRANTGELFF. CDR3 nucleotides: TGTGCCAGCAGCTTAGAGTCGCGTGCGAACACCGGGGAGCTGTTTTTT.

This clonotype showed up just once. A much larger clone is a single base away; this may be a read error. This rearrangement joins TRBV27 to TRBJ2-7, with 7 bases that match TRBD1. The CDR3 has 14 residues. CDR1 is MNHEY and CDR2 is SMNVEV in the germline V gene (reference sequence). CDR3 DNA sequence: TGTGCCTGCAGCAGACAGGGATCCACCTACGAGCAGTACTTC. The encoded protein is CACSRQGSTYEQYF.

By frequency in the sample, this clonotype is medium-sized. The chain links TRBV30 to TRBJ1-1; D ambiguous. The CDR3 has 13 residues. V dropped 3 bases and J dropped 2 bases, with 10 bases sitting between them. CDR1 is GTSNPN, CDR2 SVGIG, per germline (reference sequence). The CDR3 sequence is CAWRVGSNTEAFF. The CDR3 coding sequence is TGTGCCTGGAGGGTCGGCAGCAACACTGAAGCTTTCTTT.

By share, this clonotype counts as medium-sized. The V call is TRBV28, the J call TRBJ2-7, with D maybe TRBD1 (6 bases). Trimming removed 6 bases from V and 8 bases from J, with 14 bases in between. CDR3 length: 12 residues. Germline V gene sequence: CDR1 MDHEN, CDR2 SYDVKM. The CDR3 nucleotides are TGTGCCAGCAGAGCACAGGGTTTAAAGCAGTACTTC. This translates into CASRAQGLKQYF.

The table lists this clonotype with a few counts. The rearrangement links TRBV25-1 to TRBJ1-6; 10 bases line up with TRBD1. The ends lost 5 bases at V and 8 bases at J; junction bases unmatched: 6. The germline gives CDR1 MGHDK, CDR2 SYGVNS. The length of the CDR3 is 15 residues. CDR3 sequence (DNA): TGTGCCAGCAGTCCTCGGACAGGGGGATATTCACCCCTCCACTTT. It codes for CASSPRTGGYSPLHF.

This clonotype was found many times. The CDR3 loop is CASGDRGQPQHF. For the CDR3, the DNA is TGTGCCAGCGGAGACAGGGGACAGCCCCAGCATTTT. The V and J genes are TRBV6-1 and TRBJ1-5; 8 nucleotides line up with TRBD1. Trimming removed 8 bases from V and 7 bases from J; junction bases left unmatched: 4. The CDR3 has 12 amino acids. Germline CDR1 is MNHNS and CDR2 is SASEGT.

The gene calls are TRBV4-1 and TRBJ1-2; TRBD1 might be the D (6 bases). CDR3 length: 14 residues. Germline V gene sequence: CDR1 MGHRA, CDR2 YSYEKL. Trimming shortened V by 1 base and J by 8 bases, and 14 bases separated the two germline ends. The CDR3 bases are TGCGCCAGCAGCCAAGGAAGGGCCAGGGGCGGCTACACCTTC. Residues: CASSQGRARGGYTF.

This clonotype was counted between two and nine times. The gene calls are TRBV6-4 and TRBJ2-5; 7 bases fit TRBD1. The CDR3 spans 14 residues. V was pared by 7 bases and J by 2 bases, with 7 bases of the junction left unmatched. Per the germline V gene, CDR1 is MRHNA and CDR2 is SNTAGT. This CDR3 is CASKQTGKQETQYF. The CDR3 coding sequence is TGTGCCAGCAAGCAGACAGGGAAACAAGAGACCCAGTACTTC.

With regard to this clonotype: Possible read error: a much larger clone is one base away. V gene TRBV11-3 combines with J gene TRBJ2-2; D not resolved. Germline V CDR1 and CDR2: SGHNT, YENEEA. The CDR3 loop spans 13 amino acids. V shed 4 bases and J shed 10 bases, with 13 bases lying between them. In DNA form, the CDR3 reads TGTGCCAGCAGCTCCGACGTGGTCGTGGAGCTGTTTTTT. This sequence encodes CASSSDVVVELFF. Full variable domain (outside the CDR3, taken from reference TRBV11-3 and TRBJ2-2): EAGVVQSPRYKIIEKKQPVAFWCNPISGHNTLYWYLQNLGQGPELLIRYENEEAVDDSQLPKDRFSAERLKGVDSTLKIQPAELGDSAVYLCASSSDVVVELFFGEGSRLTVL.

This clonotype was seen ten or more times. The CDR3 region has the DNA TGTGCTAGTGGTTTGGCGTACCGAGTAAGCTATGGCTACACCTTC. Residues: CASGLAYRVSYGYTF. V is TRBV12-5 and J is TRBJ1-2; D gene uncertain. This CDR3 spans 15 amino acids. Germline CDR1 and CDR2: LGHNT and FRNRAP. Deletions cut 1 base from V and 4 bases from J, with 13 bases between.

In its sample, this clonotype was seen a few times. The CDR3 DNA sequence: TGTGCCAGCAGCTATGCAGGGTCACCCCTCCACTTT. Its translation is CASSYAGSPLHF. This chain joins TRBV7-2 and TRBJ1-6; tentatively, D is TRBD1 (5 bases). The germline V gene encodes CDR1 SGHTA and CDR2 FQGNSA. Trimming stripped 4 bases from V and 10 bases from J, with 8 bases between. The CDR3 spans 12 residues.

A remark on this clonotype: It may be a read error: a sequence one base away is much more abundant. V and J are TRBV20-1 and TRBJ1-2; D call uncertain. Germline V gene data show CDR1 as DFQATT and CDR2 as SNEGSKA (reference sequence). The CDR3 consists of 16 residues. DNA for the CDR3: TGCAGTTCTAGAGATTGGAGGACCCTAGCTAACTATGGCTACACCTTC. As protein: CSSRDWRTLANYGYTF.

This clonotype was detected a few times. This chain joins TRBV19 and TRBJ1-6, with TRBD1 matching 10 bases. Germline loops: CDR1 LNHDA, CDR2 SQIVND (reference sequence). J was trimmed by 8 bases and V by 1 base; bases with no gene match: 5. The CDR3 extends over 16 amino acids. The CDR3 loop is CASSIGSGTGDSPLHF. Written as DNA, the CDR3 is TGTGCCAGTAGTATAGGCTCCGGGACAGGGGATTCACCCCTCCACTTT.